The 16 T cell receptor beta chains presented below share a single source sample, sequenced in a study of T cells after yellow fever vaccination. TCRdb independently ran MiXCR on the 5' RACE reads; one entry per CDR3 protein. Among 450,000 to 550,000 distinct CDR3 sequences listed, about a fifth were seen once. The sample consisted of PBMCs, taken 20 to 25 days after the first yellow fever vaccination. The receptors come from a man between 18 and 29 years old who received the YFV17D yellow fever vaccine.

J is TRBJ2-3 and V is TRBV23-1, with TRBD1 matching 7 bases. TRBV23-1 is labeled an ORF, and its function is uncertain. Trimming cost V 1 base and J 0 bases; bases outside gene matches: 7. The CDR3 covers 17 residues. DNA of the CDR3: TGCGCCAGCAGTCAATTGCCACAGGGGTCTAGCACAGATACGCAGTATTTT. Its protein product is CASSQLPQGSSTDTQYF.

This clonotype was picked up a small number of times. The chain is built from TRBV12-3 or TRBV12-4 and TRBJ1-6, with TRBD1 matching 9 bases. Unmatched junction bases numbered 6, after V lost 5 bases and J lost 4 bases. The CDR3 is 16 amino acids. The CDR3 coding sequence is TGTGCCAGCAGTCACAGGGGGCCTAGTTATAATTCACCCCTCCACTTT. This encodes CASSHRGPSYNSPLHF.

The chain is built from TRBV7-2 and TRBJ2-4, with 7 bases lining up with TRBD2. This CDR3 has 15 amino acids. J was trimmed by 8 bases and V by 3 bases; bases with no gene match: 10. Per germline, CDR1 SGHTA and CDR2 FQGNSA. The CDR3 bases are TGTGCCAGCAGCTTCCCGCGGGGGTCCTTGGACATTCAGTACTTC. Its protein product is CASSFPRGSLDIQYF.

This clonotype was counted only a few times. The rearrangement uses TRBV6-1 and TRBJ1-4; the D is unclear. Deletions cut 5 bases from V and 8 bases from J, with 15 bases between. CDR1 and CDR2 (germline): MNHNS, SASEGT. CDR3 length: 14 residues. CDR3 amino acids: CASSPGSGPEKLFF. The CDR3 DNA is TGTGCCAGCAGTCCCGGTTCGGGTCCAGAAAAACTGTTTTTT.

The J gene is TRBJ2-2, the V gene TRBV3-1; D gene ambiguous. The length of the CDR3 is 15 residues. V lost 5 bases, J lost 1 base, and 11 bases lay in between. Germline CDR1 LGHDT, CDR2 YNNKEL (reference sequence). The DNA of the CDR3 is TGTGCCAGCAGCAGGTACCACTTGAACACCGGGGAGCTGTTTTTT. It encodes CASSRYHLNTGELFF.

The sample holds a few counts of this clonotype. This chain joins TRBV7-8 and TRBJ2-4; TRBD2 matches 10 bases. The CDR3 extends over 17 amino acids. The V segment lost 2 bases and the J segment 2 bases; nucleotides outside the gene matches: 6. Germline lookup yields CDR1 SGHVS and CDR2 FQNEAQ. CDR3 loop: CASSLTRLAGPKNIQYF. The CDR3 nucleotides read TGTGCCAGCAGCTTAACCCGACTAGCGGGCCCCAAAAACATTCAGTACTTC.

This clonotype came up many times. The rearrangement links TRBV12-3 or TRBV12-4 to TRBJ1-1, with D possibly being TRBD1 (6 bases). V was trimmed by 6 bases and J by 6 bases, leaving 14 bases between them. The CDR3 length is 13 residues. CDR3 DNA sequence: TGTGCCAGCAGCCCAGGGGCAGGTGCTGAAGCTTTCTTT. It encodes CASSPGAGAEAFF.

V usage is TRBV7-3 and J usage is TRBJ1-1; the D gene is possibly TRBD1 (6 bases). With 3 bases removed from V and 7 bases from J, the gap between germline ends came to 12 bases. The germline V gene has CDR1 SGHTA and CDR2 FQGTGA. The CDR3 is 13 residues long. The CDR3 DNA is TGTGCCAGCAGCTTCCACAGGGACGGTGAAGCTTTCTTT. Protein: CASSFHRDGEAFF.

This clonotype was counted a single time. The V and J genes are TRBV7-2 and TRBJ1-2, with no clear D. The CDR3 spans 14 residues. Germline V CDR1 and CDR2: SGHTA, FQGNSA. With 1 base removed from V and 3 bases from J, the gap between germline ends came to 9 bases. The DNA of the CDR3 is TGTGCCAGCAGCTTAGGGGGAGGCGACTATGGCTACACCTTC. Amino acids: CASSLGGGDYGYTF.

This clonotype was detected only once. This rearrangement joins TRBV9 to TRBJ1-1, with TRBD1 as a possible D gene (5 bases). CDR1 is SGDLS and CDR2 is YYNGEE in the germline V gene. This CDR3 spans 15 amino acids. Trimming took off 2 bases at V and 1 base at J, with 12 bases between the two ends. Here the CDR3 DNA reads TGTGCCAGCAGCGTGGCCGGGACCCCGAACACTGAAGCTTTCTTT. Amino acid sequence: CASSVAGTPNTEAFF.

The chain employs TRBV6-1 and TRBJ2-1, with unresolved D. The V gene's germline CDR1 is MNHNS and CDR2 SASEGT. This CDR3 comprises 16 residues. Between the trimmed V and J ends, which lost 3 bases and 0 bases, there was a span of 12 bases. The CDR3 DNA sequence: TGTGCCAGCAGTGACGTTGGCGTGGCCTCCTACAATGAGCAGTTCTTC. Its translation is CASSDVGVASYNEQFF.

This chain uses TRBV6-6 with TRBJ2-3, with D possibly being TRBD1 (5 bases). Trimming took 10 bases from V and 4 from J, leaving 12 bases between them. The CDR3 length is 12 residues. Per germline, CDR1 MNHNY and CDR2 SVGAGI (reference sequence). CDR3 DNA sequence: TGTGCCACAACGCCCAGGGCAGATACGCAGTATTTT. Translated, it gives CATTPRADTQYF.

The gene calls are TRBV7-6 and TRBJ2-5; 7 bases are a match to TRBD2. Germline CDR1 is SGHVS and CDR2 is FNYEAQ. The CDR3 has 14 residues. V lost 1 base, J lost 6 bases, and 5 bases stayed unmatched. The CDR3 sequence: CASSLGGGWQTQYF. The CDR3 bases are TGTGCCAGCAGCTTAGGGGGAGGGTGGCAGACCCAGTACTTC.

This chain connects TRBV5-1 to TRBJ2-3, with 7 bases that match TRBD1. Germline assignment: CDR1 SGHRS and CDR2 YFSETQ. The CDR3 spans 16 residues. J lost 1 base, V lost 4 bases, and 9 bases had no gene match. The CDR3 DNA is TGCGCCAGCAGCATTCAGGGGGTAGGTGGCACAGATACGCAGTATTTT. Protein: CASSIQGVGGTDTQYF.

This clonotype was seen at least ten times. This sequence joins TRBV5-1 and TRBJ1-2, with 10 nucleotides matching TRBD1. V lost 2 bases, J lost 6 bases, and 7 bases stayed unmatched. Germline CDR1 is SGHRS and CDR2 is YFSETQ. The CDR3 loop spans 15 amino acids. The CDR3 region has the DNA TGCGCCAGCAGCTTCGGACAGGGGGAAAGGGATGGCTACACCTTC. Translating it yields CASSFGQGERDGYTF.

This clonotype was observed a handful of times. V usage is TRBV11-2 and J usage is TRBJ1-1; D remains unclear. The CDR3 extends over 14 amino acids. From germline, CDR1 is SGHAT and CDR2 FQNNGV. Trimming shortened V by 0 bases and J by 10 bases, and 15 bases separated the two germline ends. The CDR3 here is CASSLDLGRRGAFF. In nucleotides, the CDR3 is TGTGCCAGCAGCTTAGATCTTGGCCGCCGGGGAGCTTTCTTT. Looking up the rest from reference TRBV11-2 and TRBJ1-1 gives the full variable domain: EAGVAQSPRYKIIEKRQSVAFWCNPISGHATLYWYQQILGQGPKLLIQFQNNGVVDDSQLPKDRFSAERLKGVDSTLKIQPAKLEDSAVYLCASSLDLGRRGAFFGQGTRLTVV.